Each of the 18 T cell receptor beta chains below was sequenced from the same sample in a study of tumor-infiltrating lymphocytes in localized non-small cell lung cancer. Data came from immunoSEQ multiplex PCR; TCRdb stores just in-frame clones and leaves some out. The sample consists of 15,000 to 20,000 clones, just under 80% of them appearing once. Sequenced sample: lung tumor tissue. The receptors originated from a human donor with non-small cell lung cancer.

The chain carries TRBV7-9 and TRBJ1-1, with 10 bases identical to TRBD1. Losses at the gene ends were 3 bases for V and 4 bases for J; bases not matched to a gene: 5. The CDR3 contains 15 residues. CDR1 SEHNR and CDR2 FQNEAQ come from the germline V gene (reference sequence). CDR3 residues: CASSFRGQGSTEAFF. CDR3 DNA: TGTGCCAGCAGCTTCCGGGGACAGGGGAGCACTGAAGCTTTCTTT.

The chain is built from TRBV5-1 and TRBJ1-1; tentatively, D is TRBD1 (6 bases). CDR3 length equals 16 residues. V shed 1 base and J shed 0 bases, with 13 bases lying between them. The germline CDR1 and CDR2 sequences are SGHRS and YFSETQ. CDR3 in DNA: TGCGCCAGCAGCTTGCGGGGGGCAGGGGTGAACACTGAAGCTTTCTTT. It yields the protein CASSLRGAGVNTEAFF.

This rearrangement joins TRBV6-5 to TRBJ1-1; D not resolved. This CDR3 has 13 amino acids. Looked up from germline, CDR1 is MNHEY and CDR2 is SVGAGI. The V and J ends lost 6 bases and 1 base respectively, with 9 bases between them. CDR3 sequence: CASRAQRNTEAFF. CDR3 DNA sequence: TGTGCCAGCAGGGCCCAGAGGAACACTGAAGCTTTCTTT.

This clone was recorded once. The genes are TRBV6-5 and TRBJ2-7; D not certain. CDR1 is MNHEY, CDR2 SVGAGI, per germline. The CDR3 totals 13 residues. The V gene lost 6 bases and the J gene lost 9 bases, with 18 bases spanning the gap. This chain's CDR3 is CASSLTVELRQYF. The CDR3 coding sequence is TGTGCCAGCAGCCTAACCGTAGAGTTACGGCAGTACTTC.

The V gene is TRBV30, the J gene TRBJ2-3; D is uncertain. CDR3 length equals 12 residues. Trimming took off 3 bases at V and 5 bases at J, with 9 bases between the two ends. CDR1 and CDR2 from the germline V gene are GTSNPN and SVGIG (reference sequence). The CDR3: CAWSTRRDTQYF. The DNA of the CDR3 is TGTGCCTGGAGCACCCGGAGAGATACGCAGTATTTT.

The rearrangement links TRBV4-1 to TRBJ1-5; D gene unclear. This CDR3 spans 15 amino acids. V was clipped by 0 bases and J by 6 bases, with 12 bases between them. Germline CDR1 and CDR2: MGHRA and YSYEKL. CDR3 sequence (DNA): TGCGCCAGCAGCCAAGATTCCGGGGTGAGTCAGCCCCAGCATTTT. It encodes CASSQDSGVSQPQHF.

V is TRBV5-1 and J is TRBJ1-2, with 7 bases lining up with TRBD1. CDR3 size: 15 residues. With V trimmed by 1 base and J by 6 bases, 9 bases remained unmatched. The germline V gene encodes CDR1 SGHRS and CDR2 YFSETQ. CDR3 DNA sequence: TGCGCCAGCAGCTTGTATGACAGGGCTCCTCATGGCTACACCTTC. This translates into CASSLYDRAPHGYTF.

This clone has a handful of counts. The chain is built from TRBV5-1 and TRBJ2-5, with 10 bases identical to TRBD1. Germline CDR1 reads SGHRS; CDR2 reads YFSETQ. The CDR3 runs 16 residues. V lost 5 bases, J lost 5 bases, and 12 bases stayed unmatched. CDR3 in amino acids: CASSQRTGGSLETQYF. For the CDR3, the DNA is TGCGCCAGCAGTCAAAGGACAGGGGGATCTTTGGAGACCCAGTACTTC.

The chain recombines TRBV10-3 with TRBJ2-6; D not certain. V was shortened by 7 bases and J by 4 bases, with 17 bases between the two germline ends. The CDR3 runs to 16 residues. Germline CDR1 reads ENHRY; CDR2 reads SYGVKD. The CDR3 DNA sequence: TGTGCCATCATCGGGCAGGACGGACGAGGGGCCAACGTCCTGACTTTC. It translates to CAIIGQDGRGANVLTF.

CDR3 protein: CASSFGQASSGNTIYF. CDR3 nucleotide sequence: TGCGCCAGCAGCTTCGGGCAGGCGAGCTCTGGAAACACCATATATTTT. This chain links TRBV5-1 with TRBJ1-3, with D hard to call. The germline V gene has CDR1 SGHRS and CDR2 YFSETQ. With 2 bases removed from V and 0 bases from J, the gap between germline ends came to 12 bases. This CDR3 comprises 16 residues.

V gene TRBV21-1 combines with J gene TRBJ2-3. TRBV21-1 is labeled a pseudogene. The CDR3 loop spans 13 amino acids. In DNA, the CDR3 is TGTGCCAGCAGCAAGTGGAACACAGATACGCAGTATTTT. Amino acid sequence: CASSKWNTDTQYF.

The gene calls are TRBV2 and TRBJ1-4; D gene unclear. Germline assignment: CDR1 SNHLY and CDR2 FYNNEI. The V gene lost 7 bases and the J gene lost 7 bases, with 10 bases spanning the gap. This CDR3 contains 12 residues. The CDR3, as DNA: TGTGCCAGCACAATCAGGTTTGAAAAACTGTTTTTT. Translating gives CASTIRFEKLFF.

The chain carries TRBV11-3 and TRBJ2-2; no firm D call. V was cut by 5 bases and J by 6 bases, with 13 bases left in between. The CDR3 has 14 amino acids. The V gene's germline CDR1 is SGHNT and CDR2 YENEEA. This chain's CDR3 is CASSPFSPAGELFF. The CDR3 DNA sequence: TGTGCCAGCAGCCCTTTCTCCCCGGCCGGGGAGCTGTTTTTT.

There are a few counts of this clone. The J gene is TRBJ2-7, the V gene TRBV19; weak D call: TRBD1 (5 bases). Trimming removed 3 bases at V and 2 bases at J, with 11 bases between. Germline CDR1 is LNHDA and CDR2 is SQIVND (reference sequence). This CDR3 comprises 14 residues. This chain's CDR3 is CASSIPGFAYEQYF. DNA for the CDR3: TGTGCCAGTAGTATCCCAGGGTTCGCCTACGAGCAGTACTTC. Full variable domain (missing parts from reference TRBV19 and TRBJ2-7): DGGITQSPKYLFRKEGQNVTLSCEQNLNHDAMYWYRQDPGQGLRLIYYSQIVNDFQKGDIAEGYSVSREKKESFPLTVTSAQKNPTAFYLCASSIPGFAYEQYFGPGTRLTVT.

The V gene is TRBV2, the J gene TRBJ1-6, with TRBD1 matching 7 bases. J was trimmed by 6 bases and V by 6 bases; bases with no gene match: 11. The CDR3 loop spans 16 amino acids. The germline gives CDR1 SNHLY, CDR2 FYNNEI. The CDR3 DNA reads TGTGCCAGCAGAGTCGGACAGGCGGGCTCTAATTCACCCCTCCACTTT. Translated: CASRVGQAGSNSPLHF.

The chain uses TRBV5-6 and TRBJ2-1, with D possibly being TRBD1 or TRBD2 (5 bases each). V gave up 2 bases and J gave up 6 bases, with 12 bases separating them. This CDR3 has 14 residues. From germline, CDR1 is SGHDT and CDR2 YYEEEE. The CDR3 loop is CASSFSGPINEQFF. DNA for the CDR3: TGTGCCAGCAGCTTTTCGGGACCCATCAATGAGCAGTTCTTC.

This clone was detected only once. The chain carries TRBV6-5 and TRBJ2-7; 8 bases are a match to TRBD2. The germline CDR1 and CDR2 sequences are MNHEY and SVGAGI. V was pared by 8 bases and J by 6 bases, with 12 bases of the junction left unmatched. CDR3 size: 14 residues. The CDR3 protein is CASREGPWGGEQYF. CDR3 DNA: TGTGCCAGCCGGGAGGGTCCGTGGGGGGGCGAGCAGTACTTC.

The chain is built from TRBV7-2 and TRBJ2-1, with 9 bases identical to TRBD1. CDR1 and CDR2 from the germline V gene are SGHTA and FQGNSA. J was trimmed by 6 bases and V by 2 bases; bases with no gene match: 5. The CDR3 spans 15 residues. CDR3 sequence reads: CASSLWTGALNEQFF. CDR3 bases: TGTGCCAGCAGCTTATGGACAGGGGCCCTCAATGAGCAGTTCTTC.